This T cell receptor beta chain appears in the sequencing data of a study of T cell responses to AZD1222 COVID-19 vaccine (dated by TCRdb to the early 2020s). Looking at the study overall: Because spike-specific TCR depth and breadth did not differ between the two schedules, AZD1222 recipients who got a second dose at roughly 4 weeks were pooled with those who got a second dose at roughly 12 weeks. TCR sequencing covered 233 trial participants: 207 given two doses of AZD1222 and about 26 given two doses of MenACWY control vaccine. Trial participants were enrolled into age subgroups of 18-55, 56-69 and 70-plus years, which contained about 150, 28 and 57 TCR-sequenced participants, respectively.

The CDR3 regions of human TCRbeta chains were analyzed by immunosequencing. The authors processed their data as follows. TCRs in the repertoires were compared against a reference library of SARS-CoV-2-specific TCRs that had been generated with the MIRA antigen-specificity platform. Breadth was defined as the fraction of unique TCRs that were SARS-CoV-2-associated, and depth was defined as the fraction of total T cells that were SARS-CoV-2-associated. Each spike-specific TCR was assigned to its reactive spike region and to a CD4 or CD8 class using the MIRA data. Log10-transformed breadth and depth values were compared by one-way ANOVA with Sidak's multiple comparisons tests. Entries here come from immuneACCESS through TCRdb and include only in-frame sequences with V and J called. Some clones fail to appear in such tables; in the studies checked, an unresolved V gene covers under half of the shortfall, and the cause of the remainder is unknown. The V and J calls and clone size are taken from that table; D and trimming were inferred from the DNA. Across this sample there are roughly 140,000 clones, with approximately 88% seen only once. The top ten clones comprise about 15% of the sample.

What the authors observed across the whole study: Vaccine-associated CD4 TCRs spanned the whole spike protein, with dominant responses in regions 160-218 and 743-854. A significant rise in spike-specific TCR breadth and depth was observed after two AZD1222 doses relative to day 0 and relative to MenACWY recipients. No day 14 peak-response samples were available, so repertoires were characterized only after the peak T cell response. Epitopes outside the regions mutated in the B.1.351 and B.1.1.7 variants were reportedly recognized by nearly half of the unique spike-specific TCRs. Conclusions about previously exposed vaccinees were limited because only a handful of AZD1222 recipients were SARS-CoV-2 seropositive at baseline. The 56-69-year group was small, and its depth increase did not reach significance, likely because of low power. Participants were mostly white British and included more females than males, and it was suggested by the authors that clonal diversity may have been underestimated.

As to this clone: This clone's antigen is unknown. No much larger clonotype is one base removed from it; base qualities were not supplied.

The time point label corresponds to: baseline before first vaccination. Vaccinee samples were obtained from the UK trials COV001 and COV002, which included a single-blind randomized controlled phase 2/3 trial of AZD1222 (ChAdOx1 nCoV-19) in healthy adults. For TCRbeta chain sequencing, PBMC samples were collected from trial participants at day 0 and at day 28 after the second dose. The CDR3 spans 13 residues, from the cysteine through the phenylalanine. Solely the CDR3 DNA is kept, with 39 bases framed from the first base. V and J are truncated by 3 bases and 6 bases respectively, leaving an intervening sequence of 11 bases.

The TCR sequence derives from an adult in good health. The V gene is TRBV12-3 or TRBV12-4 and the J gene is TRBJ1-2, with the D segment identity uncertain. The source was peripheral blood, collected on day 0 of AZD1222 vaccination. The DNA sequence is given as TGTGCCAGCAGTTTTACCTCCCGAAATGGCTACACCTTC. Translation gives CASSFTSRNGYTF.